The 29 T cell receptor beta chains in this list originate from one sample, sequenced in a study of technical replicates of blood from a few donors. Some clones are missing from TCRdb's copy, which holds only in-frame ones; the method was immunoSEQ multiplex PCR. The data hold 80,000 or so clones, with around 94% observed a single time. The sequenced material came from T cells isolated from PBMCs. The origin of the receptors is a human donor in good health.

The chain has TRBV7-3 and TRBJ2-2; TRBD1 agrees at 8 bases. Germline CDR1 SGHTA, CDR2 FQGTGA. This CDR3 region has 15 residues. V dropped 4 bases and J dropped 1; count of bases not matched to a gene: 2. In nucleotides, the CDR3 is TGTGCCAGCAGCTCCGGACAGGGGAACACCGGGGAGCTGTTTTTT. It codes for CASSSGQGNTGELFF.

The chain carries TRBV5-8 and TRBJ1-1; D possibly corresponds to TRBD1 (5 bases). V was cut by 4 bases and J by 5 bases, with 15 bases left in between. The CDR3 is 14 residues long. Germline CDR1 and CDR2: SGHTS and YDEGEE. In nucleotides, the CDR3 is TGTGCCAGCAGCCGAGGGTGGGGGGGGACTGAAGCTTTCTTT. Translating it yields CASSRGWGGTEAFF. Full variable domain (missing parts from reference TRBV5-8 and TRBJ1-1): EAGVTQSPTHLIKTRGQQATLRCSPISGHTSVYWYQQALGLGLQFLLWYDEGEERNRGNFPPRFSGRQFPNYSSELNVNALELEDSALYLCASSRGWGGTEAFFGQGTRLTVV.

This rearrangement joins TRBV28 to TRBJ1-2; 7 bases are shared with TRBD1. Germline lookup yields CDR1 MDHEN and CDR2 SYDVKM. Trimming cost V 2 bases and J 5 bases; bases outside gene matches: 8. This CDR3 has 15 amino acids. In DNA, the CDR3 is TGTGCCAGCAGTTTACCGGGACAGATAAGATATGGCTACACCTTC. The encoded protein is CASSLPGQIRYGYTF.

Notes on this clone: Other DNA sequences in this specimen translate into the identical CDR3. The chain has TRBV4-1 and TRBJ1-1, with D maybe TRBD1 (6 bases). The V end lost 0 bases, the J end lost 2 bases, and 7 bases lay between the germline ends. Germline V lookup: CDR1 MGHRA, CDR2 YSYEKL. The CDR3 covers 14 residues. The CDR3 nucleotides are TGCGCCAGCAGCCAAGACAGGGGAAACACTGAAGCTTTCTTT. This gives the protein CASSQDRGNTEAFF.

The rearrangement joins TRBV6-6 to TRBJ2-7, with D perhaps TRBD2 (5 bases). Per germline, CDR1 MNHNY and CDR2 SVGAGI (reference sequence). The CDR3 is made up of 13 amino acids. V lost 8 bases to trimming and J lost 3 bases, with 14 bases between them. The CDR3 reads CASAGLSIYEQYF. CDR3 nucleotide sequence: TGTGCCAGCGCCGGACTGTCGATCTACGAGCAGTACTTC.

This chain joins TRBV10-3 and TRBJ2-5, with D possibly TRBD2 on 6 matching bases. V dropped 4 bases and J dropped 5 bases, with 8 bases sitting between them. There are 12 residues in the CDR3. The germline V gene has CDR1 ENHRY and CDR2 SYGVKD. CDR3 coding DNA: TGTGCCATCAGTGGACGGGGGGAGACCCAGTACTTC. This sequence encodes CAISGRGETQYF.

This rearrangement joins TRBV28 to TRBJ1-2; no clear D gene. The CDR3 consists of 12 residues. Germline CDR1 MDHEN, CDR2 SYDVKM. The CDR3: CGGGNRISGYTF. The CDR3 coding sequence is TGTGGAGGAGGGAATAGAATTTCAGGCTACACCTTC.

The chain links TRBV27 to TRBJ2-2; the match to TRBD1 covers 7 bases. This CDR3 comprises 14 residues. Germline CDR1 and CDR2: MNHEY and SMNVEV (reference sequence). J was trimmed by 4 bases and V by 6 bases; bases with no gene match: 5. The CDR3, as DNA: TGTGCCAGCAGCCCCGGGACAGTCACCGGGGAGCTGTTTTTT. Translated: CASSPGTVTGELFF.

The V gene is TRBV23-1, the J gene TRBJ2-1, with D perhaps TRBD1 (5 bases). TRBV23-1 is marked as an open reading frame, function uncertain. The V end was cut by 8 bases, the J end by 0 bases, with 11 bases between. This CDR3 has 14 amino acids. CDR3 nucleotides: TGCGCCAGCGGAGACAGAAGCTCCTACAATGAGCAGTTCTTC. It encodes CASGDRSSYNEQFF.

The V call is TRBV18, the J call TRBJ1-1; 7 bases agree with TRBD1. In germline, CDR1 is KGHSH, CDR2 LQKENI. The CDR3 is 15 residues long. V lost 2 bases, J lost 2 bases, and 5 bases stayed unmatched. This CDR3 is CASSPWTGRNTEAFF. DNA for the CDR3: TGTGCCAGCTCACCATGGACAGGACGCAACACTGAAGCTTTCTTT.

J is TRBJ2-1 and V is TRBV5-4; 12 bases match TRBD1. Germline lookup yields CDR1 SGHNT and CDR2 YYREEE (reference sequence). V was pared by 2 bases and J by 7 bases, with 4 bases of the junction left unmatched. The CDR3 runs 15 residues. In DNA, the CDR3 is TGTGCCAGCAGCTTACCGGGACAGGGGGCGAATGAGCAGTTCTTC. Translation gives CASSLPGQGANEQFF.

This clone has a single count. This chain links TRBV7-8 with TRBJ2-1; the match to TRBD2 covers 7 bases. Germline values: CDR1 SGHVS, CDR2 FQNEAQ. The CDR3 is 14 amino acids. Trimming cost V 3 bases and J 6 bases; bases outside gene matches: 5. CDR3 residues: CASSFSSGGNEQFF. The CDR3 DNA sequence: TGTGCCAGCAGCTTTTCTAGCGGAGGCAATGAGCAGTTCTTC.

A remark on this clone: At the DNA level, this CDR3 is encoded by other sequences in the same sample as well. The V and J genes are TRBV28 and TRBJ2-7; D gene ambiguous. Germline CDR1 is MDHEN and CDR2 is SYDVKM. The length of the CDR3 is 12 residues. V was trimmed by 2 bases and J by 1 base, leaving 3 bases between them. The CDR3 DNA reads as TGTGCCAGCAGTTTAGCGTCCTACGAGCAGTACTTC. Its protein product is CASSLASYEQYF. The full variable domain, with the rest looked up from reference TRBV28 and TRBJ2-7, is DVKVTQSSRYLVKRTGEKVFLECVQDMDHENMFWYRQDPGLGLRLIYFSYDVKMKEKGDIPEGYSVSREKKERFSLILESASTNQTSMYLCASSLASYEQYFGPGTRLTVT.

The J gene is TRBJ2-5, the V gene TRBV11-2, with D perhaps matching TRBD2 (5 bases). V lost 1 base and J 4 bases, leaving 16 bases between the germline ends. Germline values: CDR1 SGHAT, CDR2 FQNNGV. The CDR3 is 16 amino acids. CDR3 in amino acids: CASSLAKGRGRETQYF. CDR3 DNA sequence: TGTGCCAGCAGCTTAGCGAAAGGGAGAGGACGAGAGACCCAGTACTTC.

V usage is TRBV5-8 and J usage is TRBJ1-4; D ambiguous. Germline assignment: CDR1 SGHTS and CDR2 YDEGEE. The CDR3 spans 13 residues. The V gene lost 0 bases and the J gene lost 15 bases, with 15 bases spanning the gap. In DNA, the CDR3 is TGTGCCAGCAGCTTGGATAACAGCCGGCGGGTGTTTTTT. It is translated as CASSLDNSRRVFF.

The CDR3 DNA reads TGCAGCACATCGACTAGCGGGAGACCAGATACGCAGTATTTT. This sequence encodes CSTSTSGRPDTQYF. The genes are TRBV29-1 and TRBJ2-3; 12 positions match TRBD2. The germline gives CDR1 SQVTM, CDR2 ANQGSEA. V lost 8 bases and J lost 4; bases outside the gene matches: 7. The CDR3 extends over 14 amino acids.

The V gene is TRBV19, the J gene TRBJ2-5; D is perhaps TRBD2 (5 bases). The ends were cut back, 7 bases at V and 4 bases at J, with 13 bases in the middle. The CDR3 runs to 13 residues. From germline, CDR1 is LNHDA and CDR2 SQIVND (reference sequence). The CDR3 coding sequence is TGTGCCAGTAACAACGGGGTTGGAGAGACCCAGTACTTC. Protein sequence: CASNNGVGETQYF.

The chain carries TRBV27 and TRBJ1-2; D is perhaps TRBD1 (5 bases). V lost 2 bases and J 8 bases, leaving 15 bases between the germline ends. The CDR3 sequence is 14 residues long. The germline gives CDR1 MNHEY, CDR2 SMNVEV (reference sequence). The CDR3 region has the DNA TGTGCCAGCAGTTTAAGTCCAGGGCTAGGCGGCTACACCTTC. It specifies CASSLSPGLGGYTF.

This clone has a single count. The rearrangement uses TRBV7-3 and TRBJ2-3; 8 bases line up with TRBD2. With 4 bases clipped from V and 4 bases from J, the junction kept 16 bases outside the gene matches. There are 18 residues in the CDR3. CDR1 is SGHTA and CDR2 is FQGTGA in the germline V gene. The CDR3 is CASSSSAGERVWADTQYF. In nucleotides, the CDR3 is TGTGCCAGCAGCTCCTCAGCGGGAGAACGGGTCTGGGCAGATACGCAGTATTTT.

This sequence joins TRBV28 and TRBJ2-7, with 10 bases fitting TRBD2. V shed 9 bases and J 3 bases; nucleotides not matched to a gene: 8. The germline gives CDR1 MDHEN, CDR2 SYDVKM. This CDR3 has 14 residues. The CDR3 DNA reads TGTGCCAGTGCCGGGACTAGCGATTACTACGAGCAGTACTTC. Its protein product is CASAGTSDYYEQYF.

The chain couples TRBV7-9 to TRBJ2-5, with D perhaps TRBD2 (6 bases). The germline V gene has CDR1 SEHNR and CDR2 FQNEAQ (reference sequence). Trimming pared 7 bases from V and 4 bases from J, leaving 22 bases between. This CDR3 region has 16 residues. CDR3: CASTIPGVGSGETQYF. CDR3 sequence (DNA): TGTGCCAGCACCATTCCGGGAGTCGGGAGTGGAGAGACCCAGTACTTC.

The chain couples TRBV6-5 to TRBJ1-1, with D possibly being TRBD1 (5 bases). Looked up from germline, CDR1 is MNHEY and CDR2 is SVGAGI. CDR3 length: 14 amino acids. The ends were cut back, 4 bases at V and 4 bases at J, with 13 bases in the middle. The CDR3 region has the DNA TGTGCCAGCAGTTTGTTACGGGGGGGCACTGAAGCTTTCTTT. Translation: CASSLLRGGTEAFF.

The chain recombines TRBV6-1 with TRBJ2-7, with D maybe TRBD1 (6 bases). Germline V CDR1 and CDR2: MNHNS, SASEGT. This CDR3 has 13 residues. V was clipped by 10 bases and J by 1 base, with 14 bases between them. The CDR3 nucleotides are TGTGCCATCAGCCGGGACAATTCCTACGAGCAGTACTTC. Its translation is CAISRDNSYEQYF.

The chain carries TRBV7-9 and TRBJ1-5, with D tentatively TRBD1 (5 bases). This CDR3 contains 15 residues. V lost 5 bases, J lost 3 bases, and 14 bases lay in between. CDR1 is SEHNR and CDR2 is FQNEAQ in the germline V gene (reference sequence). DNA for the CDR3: TGTGCCAGCAGCCTATCCGGGACTATCAATCAGCCCCAGCATTTT. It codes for CASSLSGTINQPQHF.

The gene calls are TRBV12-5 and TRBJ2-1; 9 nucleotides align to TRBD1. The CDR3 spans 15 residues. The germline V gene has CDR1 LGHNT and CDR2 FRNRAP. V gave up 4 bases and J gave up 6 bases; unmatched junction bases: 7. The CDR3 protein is CASGSGTGSSNEQFF. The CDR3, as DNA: TGTGCTAGTGGTTCCGGGACAGGGTCGTCCAATGAGCAGTTCTTC.

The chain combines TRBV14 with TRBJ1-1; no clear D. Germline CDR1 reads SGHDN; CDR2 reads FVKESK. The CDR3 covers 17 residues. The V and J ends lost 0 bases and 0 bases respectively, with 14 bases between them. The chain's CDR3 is CASSQELGVGMNTEAFF. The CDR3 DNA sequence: TGTGCCAGCAGCCAAGAATTGGGAGTAGGGATGAACACTGAAGCTTTCTTT.

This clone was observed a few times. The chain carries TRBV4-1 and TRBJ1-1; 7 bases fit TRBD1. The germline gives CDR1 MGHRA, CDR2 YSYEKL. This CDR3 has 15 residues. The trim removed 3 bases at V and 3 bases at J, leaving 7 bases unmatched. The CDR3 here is CASSQIEDRDTEAFF. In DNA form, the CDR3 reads TGCGCCAGCAGCCAGATAGAAGACAGGGACACTGAAGCTTTCTTT.

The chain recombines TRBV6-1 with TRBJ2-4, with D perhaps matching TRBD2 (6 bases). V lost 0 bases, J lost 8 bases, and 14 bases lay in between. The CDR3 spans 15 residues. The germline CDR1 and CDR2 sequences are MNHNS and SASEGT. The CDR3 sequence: CASSEAGGLLDIQYF. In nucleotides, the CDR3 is TGTGCCAGCAGTGAAGCTGGAGGGTTGTTGGACATTCAGTACTTC.

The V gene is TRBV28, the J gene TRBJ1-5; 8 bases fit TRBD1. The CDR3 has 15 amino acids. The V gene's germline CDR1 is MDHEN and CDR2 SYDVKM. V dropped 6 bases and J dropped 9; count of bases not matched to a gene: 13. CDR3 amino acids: CASSSITGGLWPQHF. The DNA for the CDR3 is TGTGCCAGCAGCTCCATAACAGGGGGGTTGTGGCCCCAGCATTTT.